Following are 13 T cell receptor beta chains from one sample sequenced in a study of shared clonotypes between healthy human individuals. Using immunoSEQ multiplex PCR, the repertoire was profiled, and TCRdb retains in-frame clones only, with some absent. The repertoire holds about 520,000 clones, with 90% to 97% as singletons. The sequencing sample was made of naive CD4+ T cells sorted from blood. This sample's subset: CD45RA+ positively selected. The source is a woman aged 25-40 years in good health.

This chain connects TRBV29-1 to TRBJ2-5, with D possibly TRBD2 on 6 matching bases. The J call could be wrong; TRBJ2-7 is a better fit for the DNA end. The V gene's germline CDR1 is SQVTM and CDR2 ANQGSEA. The CDR3 spans 14 residues. DNA of the CDR3: TGCAGCGTTGAAGATCCGGCCGGGGGCTACGAGCAGTACTTC. It encodes CSVEDPAGGYEQYF.

This clone was found once. This chain uses TRBV15 with TRBJ1-4; D is undetermined. V was trimmed by 1 base and J by 7 bases, leaving 10 bases between them. This CDR3 comprises 14 residues. Looked up from germline, CDR1 is LNHNV and CDR2 is YYDKDF (reference sequence). The chain's CDR3 is CATSRAGWGEKLFF. DNA of the CDR3: TGTGCCACCAGCAGAGCTGGGTGGGGTGAAAAACTGTTTTTT.

The chain links TRBV2 to TRBJ2-7; 7 nucleotides line up with TRBD2. J gave up 2 bases and V 8 bases, and 9 bases lay outside the gene matches. Looked up from germline, CDR1 is SNHLY and CDR2 is FYNNEI. The CDR3 length is 14 residues. CDR3 DNA: TGTGCCAGCGGCCGCGGGACTACTGCCTACGAGCAGTACTTC. Its translation is CASGRGTTAYEQYF.

The CDR3 region has the DNA TGTGCCAGCAGCAAAGACAGGAATCAGCCCCAGCATTTT. This sequence encodes CASSKDRNQPQHF. The rearrangement joins TRBV21-1 to TRBJ1-5; the D segment call TRBD1 is taken from the table without a DNA check. TRBV21-1 is termed a pseudogene. This CDR3 comprises 13 residues.

The chain has TRBV5-5 and TRBJ2-5, with TRBD2 matching 14 bases. The germline V gene encodes CDR1 SGHKS and CDR2 YYEKEE (reference sequence). The CDR3 totals 14 residues. The junction had 5 bases not matched to a gene; V was cut back by 5 bases and J by 8 bases. CDR3 nucleotides: TGTGCCAGCAGAAGACTAGCGGGAGGGCCCACCCAGTACTTC. This gives the protein CASRRLAGGPTQYF.

CDR3 region: CASSLMADTQYF. Written as DNA, the CDR3 is TGTGCCAGCAGTTTAATGGCAGATACGCAGTATTTT. V usage is TRBV6-6 and J usage is TRBJ2-3; no clear D gene. The CDR3 extends over 12 amino acids. Trimming took 4 bases from V and 4 from J, leaving 6 bases between them. The germline CDR1 and CDR2 sequences are MNHNY and SVGAGI (reference sequence).

The chain joins TRBV19 to TRBJ2-1; D may be TRBD1 (6 bases). From germline, CDR1 is LNHDA and CDR2 SQIVND (reference sequence). V was shortened by 4 bases and J by 6 bases, with 13 bases between the two germline ends. The CDR3 loop spans 14 amino acids. The CDR3, as DNA: TGTGCCAGTAGTAATGACAGGTCATCCAATGAGCAGTTCTTC. Translation gives CASSNDRSSNEQFF.

The chain has TRBV10-2 and TRBJ1-1; perhaps TRBD1 as D (5 bases). The V gene's germline CDR1 is WSHSY and CDR2 SAAADI. V dropped 7 bases and J dropped 3 bases, with 15 bases sitting between them. The CDR3 is made up of 14 amino acids. CDR3 region: CASIEGQPYTEAFF. DNA of the CDR3: TGCGCCAGCATTGAAGGACAACCTTACACTGAAGCTTTCTTT.

The genes are TRBV7-6 and TRBJ2-6, with TRBD1 matching 8 bases. With 9 bases clipped from V and 4 bases from J, the junction kept 5 bases outside the gene matches. Per the germline V gene, CDR1 is SGHVS and CDR2 is FNYEAQ. This CDR3 spans 14 amino acids. In nucleotides, the CDR3 is TGTGCCAGTGGACAGGGTTCAGGGGCCAACGTCCTGACTTTC. It specifies CASGQGSGANVLTF.

The V gene is TRBV7-2, the J gene TRBJ2-7; TRBD1 aligns across 8 bases. V shed 5 bases and J 4 bases; nucleotides not matched to a gene: 10. CDR1 SGHTA and CDR2 FQGNSA come from the germline V gene. This CDR3 comprises 15 residues. In DNA form, the CDR3 reads TGTGCCAGCAGCCCCCTGGGGACAGGATATTACGAGCAGTACTTC. The encoded protein is CASSPLGTGYYEQYF. Supplemented by reference TRBV7-2 and TRBJ2-7, the full variable domain reads GAGVSQSPSNKVTEKGKDVELRCDPISGHTALYWYRQSLGQGLEFLIYFQGNSAPDKSGLPSDRFSAERTGGSVSTLTIQRTQQEDSAVYLCASSPLGTGYYEQYFGPGTRLTVT.

V usage is TRBV5-4 and J usage is TRBJ2-2; 7 nucleotides line up with TRBD2. Germline V gene sequence: CDR1 SGHNT, CDR2 YYREEE (reference sequence). The CDR3 contains 14 residues. V gave up 4 bases and J gave up 4 bases; unmatched junction bases: 4. CDR3 DNA sequence: TGTGCCAGCAGCCGGGAGCGGGGCACCGGGGAGCTGTTTTTT. It codes for CASSRERGTGELFF. Complete variable domain (other parts from reference TRBV5-4 and TRBJ2-2): ETGVTQSPTHLIKTRGQQVTLRCSSQSGHNTVSWYQQALGQGPQFIFQYYREEENGRGNFPPRFSGLQFPNYSSELNVNALELDDSALYLCASSRERGTGELFFGEGSRLTVL.

The rearrangement joins TRBV19 to TRBJ2-7, with TRBD1 matching over 7 bases. CDR3 length: 16 amino acids. Trimming at V came to 0 bases and at J to 2 bases, leaving 7 bases not matched to a gene. Germline CDR1 and CDR2: LNHDA and SQIVND (reference sequence). CDR3 in amino acids: CASSIDLETGTYEQYF. CDR3 nucleotides: TGTGCCAGTAGTATAGATTTGGAGACAGGGACCTACGAGCAGTACTTC.

The chain joins TRBV18 to TRBJ2-4, with 11 bases identical to TRBD2. The CDR3 covers 14 residues. Germline V lookup: CDR1 KGHSH, CDR2 LQKENI. Trimming removed 0 bases from V and 8 bases from J; junction bases left unmatched: 0. The CDR3 bases are TGTGCCAGCTCACCACCGGGACTAGCGGACATTCAGTACTTC. It is translated as CASSPPGLADIQYF. The whole variable domain, remainder taken from reference TRBV18 and TRBJ2-4, is NAGVMQNPRHLVRRRGQEARLRCSPMKGHSHVYWYRQLPEEGLKFMVYLQKENIIDESGMPKERFSAEFPKEGPSILRIQQVVRGDSAAYFCASSPPGLADIQYFGAGTRLSVL.